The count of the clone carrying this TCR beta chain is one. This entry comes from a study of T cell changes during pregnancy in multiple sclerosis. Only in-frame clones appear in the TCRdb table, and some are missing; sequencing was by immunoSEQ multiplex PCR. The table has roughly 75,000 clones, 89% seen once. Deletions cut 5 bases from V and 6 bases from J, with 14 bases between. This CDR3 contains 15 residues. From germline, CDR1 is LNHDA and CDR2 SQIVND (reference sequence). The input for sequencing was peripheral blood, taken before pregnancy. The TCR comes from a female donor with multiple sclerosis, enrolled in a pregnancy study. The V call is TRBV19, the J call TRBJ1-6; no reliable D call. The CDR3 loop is CASSLTLTGNSPLHF. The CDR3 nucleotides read TGTGCCAGTAGTTTAACCTTGACGGGTAATTCACCCCTCCACTTT.